These 8 T cell receptor beta chains originate from one sample sequenced in a study of T cell repertoires in aging, cancer and after chemotherapy. Rearranged V-D-J TRB sequences were amplified with a mixed TRB-A/B primer pool. TCRdb redid the calling of the multiplex PCR reads with MiXCR, one entry per CDR3 protein. The repertoire includes 15,000 or so distinct CDR3 sequences, 21% of them detected once, and 5.7% sits in the top ten. TCR beta rearrangements were amplified from peripheral blood genomic DNA. Material for sequencing was blood. The receptors derive from a human donor in good health.

J is TRBJ2-1 and V is TRBV19; 11 nucleotides match TRBD2. V was clipped by 7 bases and J by 4 bases; unmatched bases: 6. The CDR3 is 15 amino acids. CDR1 is LNHDA, CDR2 SQIVND, per germline (reference sequence). Written as DNA, the CDR3 is TGTGCCAGTACCCAAACTAGCGGGAGTTACAATGAGCAGTTCTTC. It yields the protein CASTQTSGSYNEQFF.

This rearrangement joins TRBV4-1 to TRBJ2-5; 11 bases fit TRBD2. The J segment lost 6 bases and the V segment lost 1 base, leaving 4 bases of the junction unmatched. The CDR3 loop spans 15 amino acids. CDR1 is MGHRA and CDR2 is YSYEKL in the germline V gene. In DNA, the CDR3 is TGCGCCAGCAGCCAAGGACTAGCGGGGAGAAAGACCCAGTACTTC. Translation: CASSQGLAGRKTQYF.

V usage is TRBV12-3 or TRBV12-4 and J usage is TRBJ1-5, with D possibly being TRBD1 (6 bases). CDR3 length: 15 amino acids. Here the CDR3 DNA reads TGTGCTAGTGGTTTGGTAGAGCCAGGGGATCAGCCCCAGCATTTT. It encodes CASGLVEPGDQPQHF.

The rearrangement links TRBV7-2 to TRBJ1-5; 7 bases align to TRBD1. There are 16 residues in the CDR3. V lost 4 bases and J lost 3; bases outside the gene matches: 9. The germline V gene encodes CDR1 SGHTA and CDR2 FQGNSA. CDR3 sequence reads: CASSSMGGQPNQPQHF. The CDR3, as DNA: TGTGCCAGCAGCTCTATGGGGGGACAGCCCAATCAGCCCCAGCATTTT. The full variable domain, completed using reference TRBV7-2 and TRBJ1-5, is GAGVSQSPSNKVTEKGKDVELRCDPISGHTALYWYRQSLGQGLEFLIYFQGNSAPDKSGLPSDRFSAERTGGSVSTLTIQRTQQEDSAVYLCASSSMGGQPNQPQHFGDGTRLSIL.

This clonotype was seen more than once but under ten times. The J gene is TRBJ2-5, the V gene TRBV5-1, with D hard to call. Germline CDR1 SGHRS, CDR2 YFSETQ. The CDR3 runs to 11 residues. V lost 2 bases and J 5 bases, leaving 4 bases between the germline ends. For the CDR3, the DNA is TGCGCCAGCAGCTTACAGGAGACCCAGTACTTC. Translation gives CASSLQETQYF.

This clonotype appeared a few times. The chain has TRBV20-1 and TRBJ2-7, with TRBD2 identical over 7 bases. Germline lookup yields CDR1 DFQATT and CDR2 SNEGSKA (reference sequence). The junction had 4 bases not matched to a gene; V was cut back by 1 base and J by 4 bases. The CDR3 is made up of 13 amino acids. The CDR3 spells CSARGGGVYEQYF. CDR3 in DNA: TGCAGTGCTAGAGGGGGGGGGGTATACGAGCAGTACTTC.

Comments on this clonotype: At one end the junction does not follow the germline gene, possibly because of a read error. This chain joins TRBV30 and TRBJ1-4; 9 positions agree with TRBD1. CDR1 and CDR2 from the germline V gene are GTSNPN and SVGIG (reference sequence). The length of the CDR3 is 16 residues. CDR3 in DNA: TGTACCTGGCACCGGGACAGGGCCAAGTCGGGTGAAAAACTGTTTTTT. Its translation: CTWHRDRAKSGEKLFF.

This clonotype is medium-sized (0.01 to 0.1%) by share. This chain uses TRBV7-2 with TRBJ2-2; D perhaps matches TRBD1 (6 bases). CDR3 size: 16 residues. Germline values: CDR1 SGHTA, CDR2 FQGNSA. V shed 5 bases and J shed 3 bases, with 16 bases lying between them. The CDR3 nucleotides read TGTGCCAGCAGCCCCAGGGGTCTCACCTACACCGGGGAGCTGTTTTTT. This translates into CASSPRGLTYTGELFF. Drawing the rest from reference TRBV7-2 and TRBJ2-2, the complete variable domain is GAGVSQSPSNKVTEKGKDVELRCDPISGHTALYWYRQSLGQGLEFLIYFQGNSAPDKSGLPSDRFSAERTGGSVSTLTIQRTQQEDSAVYLCASSPRGLTYTGELFFGEGSRLTVL.